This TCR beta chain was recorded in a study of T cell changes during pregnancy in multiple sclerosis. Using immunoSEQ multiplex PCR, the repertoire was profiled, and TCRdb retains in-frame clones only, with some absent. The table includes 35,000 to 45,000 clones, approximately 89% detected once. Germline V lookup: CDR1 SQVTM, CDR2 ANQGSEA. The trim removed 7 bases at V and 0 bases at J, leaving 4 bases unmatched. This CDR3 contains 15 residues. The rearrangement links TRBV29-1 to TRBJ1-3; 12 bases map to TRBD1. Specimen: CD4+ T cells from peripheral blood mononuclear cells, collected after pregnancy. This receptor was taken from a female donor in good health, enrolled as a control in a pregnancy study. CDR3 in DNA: TGCAGCGCTGGGGGACAGGGGGCCTCTGGAAACACCATATATTTT. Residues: CSAGGQGASGNTIYF.